Listed below are T cell receptor beta chains from one sample, sequenced in a study of blood T cell repertoires in COVID-19. TCRdb's copy holds only in-frame clones and misses some; the assay was immunoSEQ multiplex PCR. The sample contains about 56,000 clones, roughly nine tenths of which appear only once. The sample taken for sequencing was peripheral blood. The receptors come from a woman aged 55-69 years with COVID-19, enrolled during active disease. Both conserved end residues are part of each CDR3. A D gene is named only where the DNA matches it firmly. Clone size is stated in some rows and not others, as once, few, many or a class when expanded.

TRBD1,NA,TRBJ2-5,TRBV5-4,CASSFKGAETQYF,TGTGCCAGCAGCTTTAAGGGGGCCGAGACCCAGTACTTC
TRBD1,NA,TRBJ2-1,TRBV19,CASSIEQGGYNEQFF,TGTGCCAGTAGTATAGAACAGGGGGGCTACAATGAGCAGTTCTTC
NA,NA,TRBJ1-2,TRBV19,CASSIEDRDGYTF,TGTGCCAGTAGTATAGAAGACAGAGATGGCTACACCTTC
TRBD2,NA,TRBJ2-1,TRBV13,CASSAGREGEGEFF,TGTGCCAGCAGCGCGGGTCGGGAGGGCGAAGGGGAGTTCTTC
NA,NA,TRBJ2-1,TRBV9,CASSVQQGGSYNEQFF,TGTGCCAGCAGCGTGCAACAGGGGGGGTCCTACAATGAGCAGTTCTTC
NA,NA,TRBJ1-3,TRBV4-3,CASSQGGLGNTIYF,TGCGCCAGCAGCCAAGGAGGGCTTGGAAACACCATATATTTT
NA,NA,TRBJ2-3,TRBV4-1,CASSQAVEGTDTQYF,TGCGCCAGCAGCCAAGCCGTTGAGGGCACAGATACGCAGTATTTT
NA,NA,TRBJ2-3,TRBV7-2,CASSLGDTLYTDTQYF,TGTGCCAGCAGCTTAGGCGACACCCTTTACACAGATACGCAGTATTTT
TRBD1,NA,TRBJ2-1,TRBV19,CASSTLGQGKSYEQFF,TGTGCCAGTAGTACCCTCGGACAGGGCAAATCATATGAGCAGTTCTTC
NA,NA,TRBJ1-1,TRBV28,CASRGGQDTEAFF,TGTGCCAGCAGGGGGGGGCAGGACACTGAAGCTTTCTTT
TRBD1,NA,TRBJ1-5,TRBV9,CASSVGQGDYQPQHF,TGTGCCAGCAGCGTAGGACAGGGGGATTATCAGCCCCAGCATTTT
TRBD1,NA,TRBJ1-1,TRBV5-1,CASRGGQGLNTEAFF,TGCGCCAGCAGGGGGGGACAGGGATTAAACACTGAAGCTTTCTTT
TRBD2,NA,TRBJ2-1,TRBV25-1,CASSTPLGLYNEQFF,TGTGCCAGCAGTACACCCCTGGGACTATACAATGAGCAGTTCTTC
NA,NA,TRBJ2-7,TRBV5-1,CASSISDGQHYEQYF,TGCGCCAGCAGTATCTCAGACGGACAGCACTACGAGCAGTACTTC
TRBD2,NA,TRBJ2-3,TRBV11-2,CASSFSSGMDTQYF,TGTGCCAGCAGCTTTTCTAGCGGGATGGATACGCAGTATTTT
NA,NA,TRBJ1-4,TRBV7-8,CASRGDGVVEKLFF,TGTGCCAGCAGGGGAGACGGAGTAGTTGAAAAACTGTTTTTT
NA,NA,TRBJ1-2,TRBV7-2,CASSPTGNYGYTF,TGTGCCAGCAGCCCCACAGGGAACTATGGCTACACCTTC
TRBD1,NA,TRBJ2-5,TRBV3-1/TRBV3-2,CASSLGGTGQVTQYF,TGTGCCAGCAGCCTAGGGGGGACAGGACAAGTGACCCAGTACTTC
NA,NA,TRBJ1-1,TRBV4-1,CASSPRDKNTEAFF,TGCGCCAGCAGCCCCCGGGACAAGAACACTGAAGCTTTCTTT
TRBD2,few,TRBJ2-1,TRBV18,CASSPQTSGSRGNEQFF,TGTGCCAGCTCACCACAAACTAGCGGGAGCCGGGGCAATGAGCAGTTCTTC
NA,NA,TRBJ2-6,TRBV19,CASSPEGALGANVLTF,TGTGCCAGTAGTCCGGAGGGGGCGCTTGGGGCCAACGTCCTGACTTTC
NA,NA,TRBJ1-1,TRBV7-2,CASSLAPVQGNTEAFF,TGTGCCAGCAGCTTAGCGCCGGTCCAGGGAAACACTGAAGCTTTCTTT
TRBD1,NA,TRBJ1-3,TRBV7-2,CASSLGQGRNTIYF,TGTGCCAGCAGCTTAGGACAGGGGAGAAACACCATATATTTT
NA,NA,TRBJ1-2,TRBV24-1,CATSDFGRGYTF,TGTGCCACCAGTGATTTTGGTCGGGGCTACACCTTC
TRBD1,few,TRBJ1-6,TRBV28,CASSASGQGNSPLHF,TGTGCCAGCAGTGCCTCTGGACAGGGGAATTCACCCCTCCACTTT
TRBD1,NA,TRBJ2-5,TRBV28,CASSVGTGGRQETQYF,TGTGCCAGCAGTGTAGGGACAGGGGGTCGACAAGAGACCCAGTACTTC
TRBD2,NA,TRBJ2-7,TRBV4-3,CASSQVLAGGHEQYF,TGCGCCAGCAGCCAAGTACTAGCGGGGGGCCACGAGCAGTACTTC
NA,NA,TRBJ2-5,TRBV7-9,CASSRQEETQYF,TGTGCCAGCAGTCGACAGGAAGAGACCCAGTACTTC
TRBD2,NA,TRBJ2-3,TRBV7-2,CASSLELAGGTDTQYF,TGTGCCAGCAGCTTAGAGCTAGCGGGGGGCACAGATACGCAGTATTTT
TRBD1,NA,TRBJ2-1,TRBV2,CASRPRDRGRNEQFF,TGTGCCAGCCGTCCCCGGGACAGGGGGCGGAATGAGCAGTTCTTC
NA,NA,TRBJ1-2,TRBV9,CASSARTALSDNYGYTF,TGTGCCAGCAGCGCTAGGACAGCACTTTCCGACAACTATGGCTACACCTTC
TRBD1,NA,TRBJ1-5,TRBV11-2,CASSLDRGQPQHF,TGTGCCAGCAGCCTCGACAGGGGCCAGCCCCAGCATTTT
NA,NA,TRBJ1-3,TRBV7-2,CASTPGGGHTIYF,TGTGCCAGCACCCCAGGTGGGGGCCACACCATATATTTT
TRBD2,once,TRBJ2-7,TRBV7-9,CASSLVAGGPLEKYEQYF,TGTGCCAGCAGCTTGGTAGCGGGAGGCCCCCTTGAGAAATACGAGCAGTACTTC
TRBD1,NA,TRBJ1-1,TRBV30,CAWSRQGNTEAFF,TGTGCCTGGAGTCGACAGGGAAACACTGAAGCTTTCTTT
NA,NA,TRBJ2-7,TRBV7-9,CASSFRGEQYF,TGTGCCAGCAGCTTCAGGGGCGAGCAGTACTTC
TRBD2,NA,TRBJ2-1,TRBV10-3,CAISERVAGVENEQFF,TGTGCCATCAGTGAGAGGGTAGCGGGGGTAGAGAATGAGCAGTTCTTC
NA,NA,TRBJ1-3,TRBV7-8,CASSPGGTGNTIYF,TGTGCCAGCAGCCCCGGGGGGACTGGAAACACCATATATTTT
TRBD2,NA,TRBJ2-1,TRBV3-1/TRBV3-2,CASSQDLSGGSQFF,TGTGCCAGCAGCCAAGATTTAAGCGGGGGTTCCCAGTTCTTC
TRBD1,once,TRBJ1-2,TRBV9,CASSYSGRDSALYGYTF,TGTGCCAGCAGCTACTCCGGCCGGGACAGTGCCCTCTATGGCTACACCTTC